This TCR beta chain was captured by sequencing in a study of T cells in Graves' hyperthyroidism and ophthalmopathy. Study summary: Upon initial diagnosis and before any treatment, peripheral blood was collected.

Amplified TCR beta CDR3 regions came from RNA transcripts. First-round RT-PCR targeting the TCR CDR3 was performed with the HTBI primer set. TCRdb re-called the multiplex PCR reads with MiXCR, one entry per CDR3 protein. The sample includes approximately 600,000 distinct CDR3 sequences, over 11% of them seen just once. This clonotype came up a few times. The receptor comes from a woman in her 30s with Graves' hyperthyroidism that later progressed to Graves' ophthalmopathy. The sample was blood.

CDR3 in DNA: TGTGCCAGTAGCCGGGGGACTAGTATGTCCTACGAGCAGTACTTC. This gives the protein CASSRGTSMSYEQYF. The chain uses TRBV19 and TRBJ2-7, with TRBD2 matching over 8 bases. CDR3 size: 15 residues. V was pared by 6 bases and J by 1 base, with 8 bases of the junction left unmatched. Per the germline V gene, CDR1 is LNHDA and CDR2 is SQIVND (reference sequence).